This TCR beta chain is from a study of OX40 agonist ivuxolimab in advanced cancers. With autoimmune disease history or systemic immunosuppression, patients were excluded. This CDR3 has 16 residues. CDR1 and CDR2 (germline): MGHRA, YSYEKL. With 0 bases removed from V and 4 bases from J, the gap between germline ends came to 15 bases. The protocol was immunoSEQ multiplex PCR, while the TCRdb copy is restricted to in-frame clones and leaves out a portion. This repertoire shows around 31,000 clones, roughly 90% found once; its top ten account for about 35%. The J gene is TRBJ1-2, the V gene TRBV4-1, with unresolved D. Here the sequenced sample was CD4+ or CD8+ T cells sorted from blood, taken in a trial of the OX40 agonist ivuxolimab. The clonotype originates from an adult with an advanced solid tumor such as melanoma, head and neck, liver or kidney cancer. The CDR3 here is CASSQDPVETGYGYTF. CDR3 in DNA: TGCGCCAGCAGCCAAGATCCTGTCGAAACGGGCTATGGCTACACCTTC.